This T cell receptor beta chain was captured by sequencing in a study of blood T cell repertoires in COVID-19. Study at large: Some COVID-19 samples were acute and others convalescent; all came from the United States, Italy and Spain.

CDR3 length equals 15 residues. CDR1 SEHNR and CDR2 FQNEAQ come from the germline V gene (reference sequence). The table came from immunoSEQ multiplex PCR; TCRdb's copy has only in-frame clones and leaves some out. In the table there are roughly 250,000 clones, approximately 90% of which are singletons. On this clone itself: The junction and the germline gene differ at one end; a read error may be behind it.

V is TRBV7-9 and J is TRBJ1-2; tentative D call: TRBD1 (6 bases). The origin of this receptor is a woman between 40 and 55 years old with acute COVID-19. Sequences were obtained from PBMCs or T cells enriched from blood (not recorded which). The CDR3 is CASSIADRANYGYTF. The CDR3 DNA sequence: TGTGCCAGCAGCATAGCGGACAGAGCTAACTATGGCTACACCTTC.